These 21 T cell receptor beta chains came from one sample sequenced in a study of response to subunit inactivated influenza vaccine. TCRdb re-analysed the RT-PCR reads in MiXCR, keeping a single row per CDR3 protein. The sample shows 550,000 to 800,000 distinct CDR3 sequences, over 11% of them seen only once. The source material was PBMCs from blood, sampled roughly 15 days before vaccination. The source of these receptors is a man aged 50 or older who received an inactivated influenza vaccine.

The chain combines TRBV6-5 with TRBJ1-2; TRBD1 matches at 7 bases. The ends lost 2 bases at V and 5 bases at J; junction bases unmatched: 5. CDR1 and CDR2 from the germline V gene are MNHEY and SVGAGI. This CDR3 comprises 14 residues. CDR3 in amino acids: CASSYRTGAYGYTF. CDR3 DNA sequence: TGTGCCAGCAGTTACCGTACAGGGGCATATGGCTACACCTTC.

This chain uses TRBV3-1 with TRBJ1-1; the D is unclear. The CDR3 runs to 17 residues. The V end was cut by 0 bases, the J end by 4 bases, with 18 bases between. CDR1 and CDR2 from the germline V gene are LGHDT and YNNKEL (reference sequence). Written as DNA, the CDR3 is TGTGCCAGCAGCCAAGATTGGGGAAGGCCCGAGGTCACTGAAGCTTTCTTT. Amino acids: CASSQDWGRPEVTEAFF.

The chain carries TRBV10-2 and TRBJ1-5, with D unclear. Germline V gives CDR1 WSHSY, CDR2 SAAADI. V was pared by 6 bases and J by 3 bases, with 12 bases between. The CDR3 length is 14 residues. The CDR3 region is CASSQRQANQPQHF. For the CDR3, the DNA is TGCGCCAGCAGCCAACGGCAGGCCAATCAGCCCCAGCATTTT.

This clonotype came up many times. Here the CDR3 reads CASSPSIPPYEQYF. The CDR3, as DNA: TGTGCCAGCAGTCCTAGCATCCCCCCCTACGAGCAGTACTTC. The rearrangement links TRBV28 to TRBJ2-7, with TRBD2 as a possible D gene (5 bases). Trimming stripped 5 bases from V and 2 bases from J, with 13 bases between. The germline V gene has CDR1 MDHEN and CDR2 SYDVKM. CDR3 size: 14 residues.

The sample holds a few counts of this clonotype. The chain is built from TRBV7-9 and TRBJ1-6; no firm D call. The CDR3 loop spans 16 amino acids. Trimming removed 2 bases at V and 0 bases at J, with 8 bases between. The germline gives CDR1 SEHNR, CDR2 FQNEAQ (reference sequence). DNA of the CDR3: TGTGCCAGCAGCTTAAGCGGAAGCTCCTATAATTCACCCCTCCACTTT. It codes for CASSLSGSSYNSPLHF. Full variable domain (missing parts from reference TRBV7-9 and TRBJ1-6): DTGVSQNPRHKITKRGQNVTFRCDPISEHNRLYWYRQTLGQGPEFLTYFQNEAQLEKSRLLSDRFSAERPKGSFSTLEIQRTEQGDSAMYLCASSLSGSSYNSPLHFGNGTRLTVT.

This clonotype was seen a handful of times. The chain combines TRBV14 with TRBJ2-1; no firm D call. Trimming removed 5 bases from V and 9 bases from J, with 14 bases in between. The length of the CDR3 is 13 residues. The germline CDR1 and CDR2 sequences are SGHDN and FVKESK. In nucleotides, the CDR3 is TGTGCCAGCAGCAAAAGTGCTAATTCTGAGCAGTTCTTC. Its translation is CASSKSANSEQFF.

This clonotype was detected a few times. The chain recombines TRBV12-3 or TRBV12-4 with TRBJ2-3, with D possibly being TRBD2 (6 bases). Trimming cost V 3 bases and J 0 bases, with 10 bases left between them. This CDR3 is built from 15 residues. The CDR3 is CASSFAGSSTDTQYF. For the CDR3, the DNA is TGTGCCAGCAGTTTTGCGGGGAGCAGCACAGATACGCAGTATTTT.

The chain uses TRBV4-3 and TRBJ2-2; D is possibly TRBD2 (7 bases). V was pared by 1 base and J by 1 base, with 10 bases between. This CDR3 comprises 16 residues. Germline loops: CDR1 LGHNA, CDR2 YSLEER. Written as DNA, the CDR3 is TGCGCCAGCAGCCAAGCGGGGGGCTGGAACACCGGGGAGCTGTTTTTT. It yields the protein CASSQAGGWNTGELFF.

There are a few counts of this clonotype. CDR3 in amino acids: CASSQGGYSPLHF. CDR3 DNA: TGTGCCAGCAGCCAAGGAGGTTACTCACCCCTCCACTTT. This chain links TRBV4-2 with TRBJ1-6; no firm D call. Germline V CDR1 and CDR2: LGHNA, YNFKEQ. Trimming stripped 1 base from V and 10 bases from J, with 8 bases between. This CDR3 comprises 13 residues.

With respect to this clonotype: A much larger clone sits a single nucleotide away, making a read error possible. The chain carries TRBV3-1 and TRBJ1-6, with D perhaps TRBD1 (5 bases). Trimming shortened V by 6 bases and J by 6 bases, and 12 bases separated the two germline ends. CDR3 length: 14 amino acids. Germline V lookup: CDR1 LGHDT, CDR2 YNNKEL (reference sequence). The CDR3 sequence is CASRRGRGNSPLHF. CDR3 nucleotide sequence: TGTGCCAGCAGACGCGGGAGGGGTAATTCACCCCTCCACTTT.

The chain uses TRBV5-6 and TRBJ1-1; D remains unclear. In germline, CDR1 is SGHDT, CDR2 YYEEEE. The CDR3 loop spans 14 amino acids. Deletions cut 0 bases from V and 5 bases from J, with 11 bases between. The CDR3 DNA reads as TGTGCCAGCAGCTTGGGGAGGGTATGGACTGAAGCTTTCTTT. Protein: CASSLGRVWTEAFF.

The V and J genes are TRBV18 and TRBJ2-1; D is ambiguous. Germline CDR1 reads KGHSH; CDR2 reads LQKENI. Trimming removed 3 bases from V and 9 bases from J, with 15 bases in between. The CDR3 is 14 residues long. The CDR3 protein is CASSPTGSSGEQFF. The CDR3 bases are TGTGCCAGCTCACCTACCGGGTCCTCCGGTGAGCAGTTCTTC. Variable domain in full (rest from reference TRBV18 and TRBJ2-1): NAGVMQNPRHLVRRRGQEARLRCSPMKGHSHVYWYRQLPEEGLKFMVYLQKENIIDESGMPKERFSAEFPKEGPSILRIQQVVRGDSAAYFCASSPTGSSGEQFFGPGTRLTVL.

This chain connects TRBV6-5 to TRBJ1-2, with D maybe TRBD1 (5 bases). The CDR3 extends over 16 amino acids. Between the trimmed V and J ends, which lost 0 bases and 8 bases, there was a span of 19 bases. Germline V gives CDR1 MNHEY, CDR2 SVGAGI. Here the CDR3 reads CASSYSRGTGRDGYTF. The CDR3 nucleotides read TGTGCCAGCAGTTACTCGAGAGGTACGGGGAGGGACGGCTACACCTTC.

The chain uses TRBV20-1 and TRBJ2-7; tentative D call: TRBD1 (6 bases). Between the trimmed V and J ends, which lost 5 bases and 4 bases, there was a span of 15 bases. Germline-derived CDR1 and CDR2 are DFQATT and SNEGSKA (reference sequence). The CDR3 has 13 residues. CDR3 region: CSALYLGQYEQYF. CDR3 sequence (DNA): TGCAGTGCTCTATACCTAGGACAGTACGAGCAGTACTTC.

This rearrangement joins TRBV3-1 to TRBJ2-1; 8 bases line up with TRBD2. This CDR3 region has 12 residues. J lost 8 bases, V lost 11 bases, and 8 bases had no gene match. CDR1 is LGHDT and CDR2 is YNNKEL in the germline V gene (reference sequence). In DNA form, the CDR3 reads TGTGCCTCCCCTCCAGCGGGGGATGAGCAGTTCTTC. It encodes CASPPAGDEQFF.

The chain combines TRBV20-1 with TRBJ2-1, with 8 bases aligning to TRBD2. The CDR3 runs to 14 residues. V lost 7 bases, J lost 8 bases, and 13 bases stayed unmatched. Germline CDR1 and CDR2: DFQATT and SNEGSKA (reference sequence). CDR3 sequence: CSVITGGPKDEQFF. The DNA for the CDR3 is TGCAGTGTCATAACGGGAGGGCCAAAGGATGAGCAGTTCTTC.

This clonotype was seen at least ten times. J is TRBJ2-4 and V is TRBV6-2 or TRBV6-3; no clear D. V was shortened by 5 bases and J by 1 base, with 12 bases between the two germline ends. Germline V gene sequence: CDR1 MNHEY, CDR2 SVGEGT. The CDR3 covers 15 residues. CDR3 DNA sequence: TGTGCCAGCAGTATCATTGGGCTCGCCAAAAACATTCAGTACTTC. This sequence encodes CASSIIGLAKNIQYF.

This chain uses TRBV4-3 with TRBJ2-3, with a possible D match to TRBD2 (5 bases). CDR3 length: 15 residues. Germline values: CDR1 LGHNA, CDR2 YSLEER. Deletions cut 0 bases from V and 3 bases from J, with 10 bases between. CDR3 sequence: CASSQEKGRTDTQYF. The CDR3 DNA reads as TGCGCCAGCAGCCAAGAGAAAGGGAGAACAGATACGCAGTATTTT.

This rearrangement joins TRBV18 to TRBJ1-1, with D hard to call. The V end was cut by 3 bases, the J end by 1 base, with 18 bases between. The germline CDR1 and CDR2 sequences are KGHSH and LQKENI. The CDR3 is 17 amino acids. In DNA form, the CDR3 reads TGTGCCAGCTCACCTTCGGTCCCCCCAGCCCGGAACACTGAAGCTTTCTTT. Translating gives CASSPSVPPARNTEAFF.

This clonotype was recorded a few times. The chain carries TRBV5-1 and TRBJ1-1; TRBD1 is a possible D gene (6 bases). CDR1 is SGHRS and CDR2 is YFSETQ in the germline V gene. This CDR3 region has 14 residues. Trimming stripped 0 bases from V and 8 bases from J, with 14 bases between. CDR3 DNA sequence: TGCGCCAGCAGCTTGGCTGGTAGGACAGTAGAAGCTTTCTTT. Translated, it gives CASSLAGRTVEAFF. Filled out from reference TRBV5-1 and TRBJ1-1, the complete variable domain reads KAGVTQTPRYLIKTRGQQVTLSCSPISGHRSVSWYQQTPGQGLQFLFEYFSETQRNKGNFPGRFSGRQFSNSRSEMNVSTLELGDSALYLCASSLAGRTVEAFFGQGTRLTVV.

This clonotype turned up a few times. CDR3 coding DNA: TGTGCCAGCAGTTACGGGCAGGGCCGATATGGCTACACCTTC. It codes for CASSYGQGRYGYTF. This chain uses TRBV6-5 with TRBJ1-2, with D tentatively TRBD1 (5 bases). Between the trimmed V and J ends, which lost 2 bases and 5 bases, there was a span of 12 bases. The V gene's germline CDR1 is MNHEY and CDR2 SVGAGI. This CDR3 region has 14 residues.